These T cell receptor beta chains were read from a single sample in a study of response to subunit inactivated influenza vaccine. TCRdb processed the RT-PCR reads anew with MiXCR; each CDR3 protein has one entry. In the table there are around 520,000 distinct CDR3 sequences, 10% to 15% of which are singletons. Sample: PBMCs from blood, taken on the day of vaccination. These TCRs come from a man aged 45-65 years who received an inactivated influenza vaccine. The CDR3 runs from the conserved cysteine through the conserved F or W. D genes are given only for firm matches. Not all rows give a size; the values are once, few, many and, for expanded clones, a class.

size: NA; D: TRBD2; V: TRBV6-2/TRBV6-3; J: TRBJ2-3; CDR3: CASSYRLAGDTQYF; DNA: TGTGCCAGCAGTTACCGACTAGCGGGAGATACGCAGTATTTT
size: many; D: NA; V: TRBV7-2; J: TRBJ2-5; CDR3: CASILTRGETQYF; DNA: TGTGCCAGCATCCTAACTAGGGGGGAGACCCAGTACTTC
size: few; D: NA; V: TRBV4-3; J: TRBJ1-1; CDR3: CASGQWENTEAFF; DNA: TGCGCCAGCGGGCAATGGGAGAACACTGAAGCTTTCTTT
size: many; D: TRBD1; V: TRBV5-1; J: TRBJ1-5; CDR3: CASSPTGQLNQPQHF; DNA: TGCGCCAGCAGCCCGACGGGACAGCTCAATCAGCCCCAGCATTTT
size: many; D: NA; V: TRBV27; J: TRBJ1-1; CDR3: CASSLFGPKNTEAFF; DNA: TGTGCCAGCAGTTTATTCGGACCCAAGAACACTGAAGCTTTCTTT
size: NA; D: TRBD1; V: TRBV29-1; J: TRBJ2-3; CDR3: CSVDNPDRVSTDTQYF; DNA: TGCAGCGTTGACAACCCAGACAGGGTTAGCACAGATACGCAGTATTTT
size: few; D: TRBD2; V: TRBV9; J: TRBJ2-7; CDR3: CASSVGLAGEEQYF; DNA: TGTGCCAGCAGCGTCGGACTAGCGGGAGAAGAGCAGTACTTC
size: many; D: NA; V: TRBV12-3/TRBV12-4; J: TRBJ2-1; CDR3: CASSFGDYNEQFF; DNA: TGTGCCAGCAGTTTCGGGGACTACAATGAGCAGTTCTTC
size: NA; D: NA; V: TRBV20-1; J: TRBJ2-7; CDR3: CSARDYGAAELSYEQYF; DNA: TGCAGTGCTAGAGATTATGGAGCGGCAGAACTCTCCTACGAGCAGTACTTC
size: few; D: TRBD1; V: TRBV12-3/TRBV12-4; J: TRBJ2-1; CDR3: CASTGTGGPYNEQFF; DNA: TGTGCCAGCACCGGGACAGGGGGACCCTACAATGAGCAGTTCTTC
size: few; D: NA; V: TRBV10-3; J: TRBJ1-2; CDR3: CAISESIAYGYTF; DNA: TGTGCCATCAGTGAGTCGATCGCCTATGGCTACACCTTC
size: NA; D: NA; V: TRBV4-3; J: TRBJ1-5; CDR3: CASSQGTNQPQHF; DNA: TGCGCCAGCAGCCAAGGGACGAATCAGCCCCAGCATTTT
size: NA; D: NA; V: TRBV6-2/TRBV6-3; J: TRBJ2-1; CDR3: CASSSLLLYPYNEQFF; DNA: TGTGCCAGCAGCTCTCTCCTCTTGTACCCCTACAATGAGCAGTTCTTC
size: few; D: TRBD1; V: TRBV20-1; J: TRBJ1-2; CDR3: CSARATGVRGYGYTF; DNA: TGCAGTGCTAGAGCCACAGGGGTGCGTGGCTATGGCTACACCTTC
size: NA; D: NA; V: TRBV12-3/TRBV12-4; J: TRBJ2-7; CDR3: CASSTRLRVPYF; DNA: TGTGCCAGCAGCACCCGACTTAGGGTGCCGTACTTC
size: few; D: NA; V: TRBV7-3; J: TRBJ2-1; CDR3: CASSLTGLARTYNEQFF; DNA: TGTGCCAGCAGCTTAACGGGTCTAGCGAGAACCTACAATGAGCAGTTCTTC